This is a list of T cell receptor beta chains from one sample in a study of T-cell memory formation after mild COVID-19. TCRdb reprocessed the 5' RACE reads with MiXCR, giving one entry per CDR3 protein. The sample gives over 350,000 distinct CDR3 sequences, approximately 15% of which show up once; approximately 21% is in the top ten. Sequences were obtained from PBMCs or a T cell subset sorted from them (not recorded which). The receptors derive from a man aged 18 to 29 who had mild COVID-19 (a few samples of this study predate the infection). Cell type and time point are not known. Both conserved end residues are part of each CDR3. The D gene is left open where the match is weak. Rows may omit the clone size; those that give it use once, few, many or a size class.

length,size,J,D,V,DNA,CDR3
11,many,TRBJ2-7,-,TRBV6-2/TRBV6-3,TGTGCCAGCAGTGACACCTACGAGCAGTACTTC,CASSDTYEQYF
15,few,TRBJ2-5,-,TRBV7-2,TGTGCCAGCAGCTTAGGAGGGACATACCAAGAGACCCAGTACTTC,CASSLGGTYQETQYF
14,-,TRBJ2-2,-,TRBV11-2,TGTGCCAGCAGCTTAGTTTCGTACACCGGGGAGCTGTTTTTT,CASSLVSYTGELFF
16,-,TRBJ2-3,TRBD1,TRBV12-3/TRBV12-4,TGTGCCAGCAGTTCTCCGGGACAGGGGGACGCAGATACGCAGTATTTT,CASSSPGQGDADTQYF
11,-,TRBJ2-3,-,TRBV6-2/TRBV6-3,TGTGCCAGCAGACGGTCAGGTACGCAGTATTTT,CASRRSGTQYF
15,-,TRBJ2-5,TRBD2,TRBV7-2,TGTGCCAGCCAGACTAGCGGGACAGCGGGTGGGACCCAGTACTTC,CASQTSGTAGGTQYF
15,-,TRBJ2-7,TRBD1,TRBV4-3,TGCGCCAGCAGCCAAGGAAGGGACAGCCCCTACGAGCAGTACTTC,CASSQGRDSPYEQYF
18,few,TRBJ1-6,TRBD1,TRBV6-5,TGTGCCAGCAGTTACTTCTGGACAGGGGGCGAGACAAATTCACCCCTCCACTTT,CASSYFWTGGETNSPLHF
14,many,TRBJ2-1,-,TRBV20-1,TGCAGTGCGCCCAAACCGTACAGGGAACACGAGCAGTTCTTC,CSAPKPYREHEQFF
16,-,TRBJ2-1,TRBD1,TRBV5-1,TGCGCCAGCAGCCTGCCAATTGGACAGGGGTACAATGAGCAGTTCTTC,CASSLPIGQGYNEQFF
18,-,TRBJ2-7,TRBD2,TRBV20-1,TGCAGTGCTAGAGATAGGACTAGCGAGGTAGATATTCGCCACGAGCAGTACTTC,CSARDRTSEVDIRHEQYF
19,few,TRBJ2-5,TRBD2,TRBV14,TGTGCCAGCAGCCAAGGGCCCCGCCGGCCTAGCGGGTTCCAAGAGACCCAGTACTTC,CASSQGPRRPSGFQETQYF
13,many,TRBJ2-5,TRBD1,TRBV7-9,TGCGCCAGCAGCTTCCCAGGGGGAGAGACCCAGTACTTC,CASSFPGGETQYF
12,-,TRBJ1-1,-,TRBV12-3/TRBV12-4,TGTGCCAGCAGTTCTGGACACCTTGAAGCTTTCTTT,CASSSGHLEAFF
13,many,TRBJ2-2,TRBD1,TRBV12-3/TRBV12-4,TGTGCCATCGACAGGGCGGTTACCGGGGAGCTGTTTTTT,CAIDRAVTGELFF
17,few,TRBJ2-1,TRBD2,TRBV5-1,TGCGCCAGCAGCTTGGGTTTAGCGGGGGACACTTCTTATGAGCAGTTCTTC,CASSLGLAGDTSYEQFF
17,-,TRBJ1-5,-,TRBV7-2,TGTGCCAGCAGCTTAATTTTAGGGAGCGTTGGCAATCAGCCCCAGCATTTT,CASSLILGSVGNQPQHF
15,few,TRBJ1-2,-,TRBV7-2,TGTGCCAGCAGCCCTCGTAGTATCACTGACTATGGCTACACCTTC,CASSPRSITDYGYTF